This section outlines one TCR beta chain sequence together with its context. Profiling relied on immunoSEQ multiplex PCR, and the TCRdb table lists in-frame clones only, not all of them. The data show 150,000 to 200,000 clones, approximately 91% seen once. This record comes from a study of blood T cell repertoires in COVID-19. V trimming: 7 bases; J trimming: 5 bases; junction bases outside the gene matches: 11. This CDR3 contains 15 residues. Per germline, CDR1 MNHEY and CDR2 SVGAGI. The sequence was collected from a young woman who had recovered from COVID-19. The V call is TRBV6-5, the J call TRBJ1-1; the match to TRBD1 covers 9 bases. The material sequenced was PBMCs or T cells enriched from blood (not recorded which). In DNA form, the CDR3 reads TGTGCCAGCATTTGGGATGGACAGGGGAAGACTGAAGCTTTCTTT. As protein: CASIWDGQGKTEAFF.